This passage covers 26 T cell receptor beta chains from one sample sequenced in a study of T cell responses to AZD1222 COVID-19 vaccine. Generated by immunoSEQ multiplex PCR, the TCRdb table keeps only in-frame clones and is missing some. The data hold about 120,000 clones, with around nine tenths observed a single time. The sample here was peripheral blood, taken 28 days after the second dose of the MenACWY control vaccine. The source of these receptors is an adult who received the MenACWY meningococcal vaccine as a control.

The V call is TRBV5-6, the J call TRBJ1-1; a weak D match, TRBD1 (6 bases). CDR3 length: 14 residues. Germline-derived CDR1 and CDR2 are SGHDT and YYEEEE. V was pared by 4 bases and J by 3 bases, with 13 bases between. The CDR3 loop reads CASSLPGEDTEAFF. The CDR3 region has the DNA TGTGCCAGCAGCCTCCCAGGGGAGGACACTGAAGCTTTCTTT.

V is TRBV19 and J is TRBJ2-2, with D hard to call. The germline V gene encodes CDR1 LNHDA and CDR2 SQIVND (reference sequence). Trimming cost V 3 bases and J 2 bases, with 7 bases left between them. There are 14 residues in the CDR3. The CDR3 loop reads CASSIKDNTGELFF. The CDR3 DNA reads as TGTGCCAGTAGTATTAAAGACAACACCGGGGAGCTGTTTTTT.

The rearrangement uses TRBV3-1 (or the pseudogene TRBV3-2) and TRBJ1-2; no clear D. There are 14 residues in the CDR3. Trimming pared 2 bases from V and 1 base from J, leaving 8 bases between. Per germline, CDR1 LGHDT and CDR2 YNNKEL (reference sequence). The CDR3 sequence is CASSQQPSNYGYTF. The CDR3 DNA sequence: TGTGCCAGCAGCCAACAGCCAAGTAACTATGGCTACACCTTC.

The rearrangement joins TRBV28 to TRBJ1-1, with 7 bases fitting TRBD1. Unmatched junction bases numbered 10, after V lost 5 bases and J lost 1 base. Looked up from germline, CDR1 is MDHEN and CDR2 is SYDVKM. The CDR3 totals 16 residues. CDR3 sequence: CASSPFINRGNTEAFF. The CDR3 DNA follows: TGTGCCAGCAGTCCCTTCATTAACAGGGGGAACACTGAAGCTTTCTTT.

The chain recombines TRBV27 with TRBJ2-2, with 8 bases matching TRBD1. The germline gives CDR1 MNHEY, CDR2 SMNVEV (reference sequence). Losses at the gene ends were 6 bases for V and 5 bases for J; bases not matched to a gene: 8. CDR3 length equals 15 residues. The CDR3 spells CASRSSDRATGELFF. The CDR3 DNA reads TGTGCCAGCAGATCCTCGGACAGGGCAACCGGGGAGCTGTTTTTT.

This clone was observed once. V is TRBV5-1 and J is TRBJ2-1; D may be TRBD1 (5 bases). This CDR3 comprises 13 residues. Germline values: CDR1 SGHRS, CDR2 YFSETQ. Trimming cost V 6 bases and J 2 bases, with 9 bases left between them. CDR3 loop: CASNQGTYNEQFF. DNA of the CDR3: TGCGCCAGCAACCAGGGAACCTACAATGAGCAGTTCTTC.

This chain's CDR3 is CASSLGRTQETQYF. CDR3 in DNA: TGTGCCAGCAGCTTAGGACGTACTCAAGAGACCCAGTACTTC. The chain is built from TRBV7-9 and TRBJ2-5; D is unresolved. Trimming shortened V by 1 base and J by 2 bases, and 8 bases separated the two germline ends. The CDR3 runs to 14 residues. Per the germline V gene, CDR1 is SEHNR and CDR2 is FQNEAQ (reference sequence).

The chain couples TRBV6-1 to TRBJ2-2, with D perhaps TRBD1 (5 bases). The CDR3 extends over 17 amino acids. V was shortened by 4 bases and J by 3 bases, with 18 bases between the two germline ends. The germline gives CDR1 MNHNS, CDR2 SASEGT. CDR3 sequence (DNA): TGTGCCAGCAGTGTTACCCCCTACGACAGCTACACCGGGGAGCTGTTTTTT. Translation: CASSVTPYDSYTGELFF.

By share of the sample, this clone is medium-sized (0.01 to 0.1%). The chain combines TRBV5-1 with TRBJ1-1, with a weak D call TRBD1 (6 bases). Trimming removed 4 bases at V and 1 base at J, with 20 bases between. Looked up from germline, CDR1 is SGHRS and CDR2 is YFSETQ. There are 17 residues in the CDR3. The CDR3 protein is CASSANRVGKPNTEAFF. The CDR3 DNA reads TGCGCCAGCAGCGCGAACAGGGTGGGAAAGCCGAACACTGAAGCTTTCTTT.

This clone was detected only a few times. The CDR3 protein is CASSMGPNTEAFF. The CDR3 DNA follows: TGCGCCAGCAGCATGGGGCCGAACACTGAAGCTTTCTTT. The genes are TRBV5-1 and TRBJ1-1, with a tentative D call TRBD1 (5 bases). The CDR3 totals 13 residues. Germline CDR1 and CDR2: SGHRS and YFSETQ. Trimming stripped 4 bases from V and 1 base from J, with 8 bases between.

The V and J genes are TRBV18 and TRBJ2-1, with a weak D call TRBD1 (6 bases). The CDR3 sequence is 14 residues long. Between the trimmed V and J ends, which lost 0 bases and 7 bases, there was a span of 10 bases. Germline V lookup: CDR1 KGHSH, CDR2 LQKENI. The CDR3 spells CASSPPAQGNEQFF. CDR3 nucleotide sequence: TGTGCCAGCTCACCACCGGCTCAGGGGAATGAGCAGTTCTTC.

This chain connects TRBV5-4 to TRBJ2-1, with D possibly being TRBD2 (6 bases). The CDR3 sequence is 14 residues long. V was clipped by 4 bases and J by 4 bases, with 12 bases between them. The germline CDR1 and CDR2 sequences are SGHNT and YYREEE (reference sequence). The DNA of the CDR3 is TGTGCCAGCAGCCAATGGACTACTTACAATGAGCAGTTCTTC. Its protein product is CASSQWTTYNEQFF.

This chain uses TRBV11-1 with TRBJ2-1; D not resolved. The CDR3 covers 13 residues. V was trimmed by 2 bases and J by 5 bases, leaving 7 bases between them. From germline, CDR1 is SGHAT and CDR2 FQDESV (reference sequence). The CDR3 sequence is CASSLSTNNEQFF. CDR3 DNA: TGTGCCAGCAGCTTATCCACCAACAATGAGCAGTTCTTC.

The chain joins TRBV15 to TRBJ2-5, with 7 nucleotides matching TRBD2. In germline, CDR1 is LNHNV, CDR2 YYDKDF (reference sequence). V shed 5 bases, J shed 3 bases, and the junction held 12 bases outside the gene matches. This CDR3 is built from 16 residues. CDR3 coding DNA: TGTGCCACCAGCGGCACCGGGATTCGGGGGGAAGAGACCCAGTACTTC. The encoded protein is CATSGTGIRGEETQYF.

The chain joins TRBV6-4 to TRBJ2-1; no firm D call. Germline V gene sequence: CDR1 MRHNA, CDR2 SNTAGT. With 8 bases removed from V and 8 bases from J, the gap between germline ends came to 22 bases. The CDR3 is 15 residues long. The CDR3 loop reads CASRKNPTIRDEQFF. The CDR3 bases are TGTGCCAGCCGCAAAAATCCTACAATTCGGGATGAGCAGTTCTTC.

The CDR3 DNA sequence: TGTGCCAGCAGCAGACTAGCGGGGGACACCGGGGAGCTGTTTTTT. Translating gives CASSRLAGDTGELFF. The genes are TRBV6-2 or TRBV6-3 and TRBJ2-2, with TRBD2 matching over 12 bases. J was trimmed by 3 bases and V by 6 bases; bases with no gene match: 2. Germline V gene lookup returns CDR1 MNHEY and CDR2 SVGEGT. The CDR3 is 15 residues long.

The chain carries TRBV27 and TRBJ1-4; 9 bases agree with TRBD1. With 6 bases clipped from V and 0 bases from J, the junction kept 8 bases outside the gene matches. CDR3 length: 17 amino acids. Germline V gives CDR1 MNHEY, CDR2 SMNVEV (reference sequence). As DNA, the CDR3 is TGTGCCAGCAGCGTACAGGGGGCACTAGCAACTAATGAAAAACTGTTTTTT. Its protein is CASSVQGALATNEKLFF.

The V call is TRBV19, the J call TRBJ1-5, with a tentative D call TRBD1 (5 bases). Germline values: CDR1 LNHDA, CDR2 SQIVND (reference sequence). The length of the CDR3 is 15 residues. V was trimmed by 8 bases and J by 0 bases, leaving 14 bases between them. CDR3 loop: CASEGPDYSNQPQHF. The CDR3 nucleotides read TGTGCCAGTGAGGGGCCAGATTATAGCAATCAGCCCCAGCATTTT.

A single count supports this clone. The chain couples TRBV5-4 to TRBJ1-2; TRBD1 agrees at 8 bases. CDR1 is SGHNT, CDR2 YYREEE, per germline (reference sequence). The CDR3 runs 14 residues. V shed 0 bases and J 4 bases; nucleotides not matched to a gene: 2. The CDR3 reads CASSLGDRSYGYTF. The CDR3 coding sequence is TGTGCCAGCAGCTTGGGGGACAGGTCCTATGGCTACACCTTC.

This chain joins TRBV30 and TRBJ2-3, with 10 positions matching TRBD2. The junction had 6 bases not matched to a gene; V was cut back by 1 base and J by 2 bases. Germline V lookup: CDR1 GTSNPN, CDR2 SVGIG (reference sequence). This CDR3 region has 16 residues. This chain's CDR3 is CAWSDWTSGYTDTQYF. The DNA for the CDR3 is TGTGCCTGGAGTGACTGGACTAGCGGATACACAGATACGCAGTATTTT.

This clone has a single count. The J gene is TRBJ1-4, the V gene TRBV3-1 (or the pseudogene TRBV3-2); TRBD1 matches at 7 bases. The CDR3 is 14 amino acids. Germline V gene data show CDR1 as LGHDT and CDR2 as YNNKEL (reference sequence). V lost 4 bases and J lost 8; bases outside the gene matches: 7. CDR3 DNA sequence: TGTGCCAGCAGCCCTTGGGACAGCCAGGAAAAACTGTTTTTT. It encodes CASSPWDSQEKLFF.

J is TRBJ2-5 and V is TRBV19; a weak D match, TRBD1 (6 bases). This CDR3 has 16 amino acids. The germline V gene has CDR1 LNHDA and CDR2 SQIVND (reference sequence). Between the trimmed V and J ends, which lost 6 bases and 5 bases, there was a span of 22 bases. The CDR3 coding sequence is TGTGCCAGTAGCCCAAAACAGGCGGTTAGGGGGGAGACCCAGTACTTC. Residues: CASSPKQAVRGETQYF.

The V and J genes are TRBV3-1 (or the pseudogene TRBV3-2) and TRBJ1-6; D unclear. This CDR3 spans 15 amino acids. In germline, CDR1 is LGHDT, CDR2 YNNKEL (reference sequence). V gave up 0 bases and J gave up 8 bases, with 11 bases separating them. CDR3 nucleotide sequence: TGTGCCAGCAGCCAAGATGAGGGATCGCATTCACCCCTCCACTTT. Translating gives CASSQDEGSHSPLHF.

The V and J genes are TRBV18 and TRBJ2-7, with D unclear. Trimming left V 5 bases short and J 4 bases short, with 15 bases between. Germline CDR1 reads KGHSH; CDR2 reads LQKENI. CDR3 length equals 14 residues. The CDR3 loop is CASSIDGWTYEQYF. Here the CDR3 DNA reads TGTGCCAGCTCAATTGACGGGTGGACGTACGAGCAGTACTTC.

This clone was counted a single time. The gene calls are TRBV10-3 and TRBJ2-3; D is perhaps TRBD1 or TRBD2 (5 bases each). Germline values: CDR1 ENHRY, CDR2 SYGVKD. The CDR3 consists of 15 residues. With 10 bases removed from V and 2 bases from J, the gap between germline ends came to 19 bases. CDR3 loop: CATGPGPNPTDTQYF. As DNA, the CDR3 is TGTGCCACCGGGCCGGGACCTAACCCCACAGATACGCAGTATTTT.

The chain carries TRBV6-5 and TRBJ1-6, with D perhaps matching TRBD1 (6 bases). This CDR3 comprises 16 residues. V was cut by 2 bases and J by 4 bases, with 12 bases left in between. Germline V gives CDR1 MNHEY, CDR2 SVGAGI. The CDR3: CASSYGPGHYNSPLHF. CDR3 DNA: TGTGCCAGCAGTTACGGTCCGGGACATTATAATTCACCCCTCCACTTT.